This T cell receptor beta chain derives from a study of human versus mouse CDR3 diversity and MHC coevolution. Cells were CD45RO-negative CD62L-positive naive CD4 T cells sorted from PBMCs. Only in-frame clones appear in the TCRdb table, and some are missing; sequencing was by immunoSEQ multiplex PCR. The sample consists of about 81,000 clones, over 85% of them appearing once. In germline, CDR1 is MGHDK, CDR2 SYGVNS. The CDR3 consists of 13 residues. The V end lost 3 bases, the J end lost 6 bases, and 11 bases lay between the germline ends. This sequence was found in a person between 30 and 69 years old in good health. The sequenced sample was naive CD4+ T cells from blood. Subset described: CD45RO-negative CD62L-positive naive CD4 T cells. The chain links TRBV25-1 to TRBJ1-1; D may be TRBD1 (5 bases). This CDR3 is CASSEVEGAEAFF. Here the CDR3 DNA reads TGTGCCAGCAGTGAGGTGGAAGGGGCTGAAGCTTTCTTT.